A single sample gave rise to the 21 T cell receptor beta chains below, sequenced in a study of T cell responses to AZD1222 COVID-19 vaccine (dated by TCRdb to the early 2020s). Library preparation was by the immunoSEQ multiplex PCR assay. Here the immuneACCESS table is served through TCRdb, limited to in-frame sequences with V and J called. Missing clones are a known gap in these copies; in checked studies unresolved V genes cover under half, and the rest lacks a known reason. Present in this sample are about 120,000 clones, about 85% of which were seen just once. About 2.9% of the sample comes from the top ten. The sample's time point, from its label and the paper: about 28 days (+/-7) after the second vaccine dose. The material sequenced was peripheral blood, taken 28 days after the second AZD1222 dose. Source of these receptors: an adult who received the AZD1222 COVID-19 vaccine.

The genes are TRBV27 and TRBJ2-6, with TRBD1 matching over 10 bases. The CDR3 is 17 amino acids. The germline V gene has CDR1 MNHEY and CDR2 SMNVEV (reference sequence). V lost 8 bases, J lost 0 bases, and 7 bases stayed unmatched. The CDR3 DNA follows: TGTGCCAGCGTAGGACAGGGGGTCCCCTCTGGGGCCAACGTCCTGACTTTC. Amino acids: CASVGQGVPSGANVLTF.

The V and J genes are TRBV5-1 and TRBJ1-1; no definite D call. The CDR3 extends over 16 amino acids. V was pared by 0 bases and J by 1 base, with 13 bases between. Per germline, CDR1 SGHRS and CDR2 YFSETQ. DNA for the CDR3: TGCGCCAGCAGCTTGGGCTATCTACCATCGAACACTGAAGCTTTCTTT. Translating it yields CASSLGYLPSNTEAFF.

This clone showed up just once. The chain links TRBV15 to TRBJ2-7; perhaps TRBD2 as D (6 bases). The CDR3 sequence is 16 residues long. From germline, CDR1 is LNHNV and CDR2 YYDKDF (reference sequence). The ends were cut back, 0 bases at V and 2 bases at J, with 14 bases in the middle. This CDR3 is CATSRDPPREPYEQYF. The DNA of the CDR3 is TGTGCCACCAGCAGAGATCCGCCTCGGGAGCCCTACGAGCAGTACTTC.

The V call is TRBV30, the J call TRBJ2-3; D gene ambiguous. The germline gives CDR1 GTSNPN, CDR2 SVGIG (reference sequence). The length of the CDR3 is 12 residues. V lost 3 bases and J lost 6, with 10 bases in between. The CDR3 loop reads CAWSDISDTQYF. The CDR3 bases are TGTGCCTGGAGCGACATATCCGATACGCAGTATTTT.

The chain carries TRBV15 and TRBJ2-3, with TRBD1 matching over 7 bases. CDR1 is LNHNV and CDR2 is YYDKDF in the germline V gene (reference sequence). The V gene end was trimmed by 8 bases and the J gene end by 4 bases; junction bases not matched to a gene: 12. This CDR3 has 15 residues. DNA for the CDR3: TGTGCCACCCCTCTCCAGAGGGGGCAGCCAGATACGCAGTATTTT. Protein sequence: CATPLQRGQPDTQYF. Together with reference TRBV15 and TRBJ2-3, the CDR3 gives the full variable domain: DAMVIQNPRYQVTQFGKPVTLSCSQTLNHNVMYWYQQKSSQAPKLLFHYYDKDFNNEADTPDNFQSRRPNTSFCFLDIRSPGLGDTAMYLCATPLQRGQPDTQYFGPGTRLTVL.

The V and J genes are TRBV7-8 and TRBJ1-4; 8 nucleotides agree with TRBD1. Germline V lookup: CDR1 SGHVS, CDR2 FQNEAQ. This CDR3 contains 15 residues. V trimming: 2 bases; J trimming: 7 bases; junction bases outside the gene matches: 6. CDR3 residues: CASSLRQGNGEKLFF. CDR3 coding DNA: TGTGCCAGCAGCTTAAGACAGGGGAACGGTGAAAAACTGTTTTTT.

The table lists this clone with a few counts. The V and J genes are TRBV23-1 and TRBJ1-5; D gene uncertain. TRBV23-1 is noted as an ORF with a role that remains uncertain. V was clipped by 2 bases and J by 0 bases, with 5 bases between them. The length of the CDR3 is 14 residues. CDR3 loop: CASSQRHSNQPQHF. CDR3 coding DNA: TGCGCCAGCAGTCAAAGACATAGCAATCAGCCCCAGCATTTT.

The chain recombines TRBV11-2 with TRBJ1-6; the D gene is possibly TRBD1 (5 bases). The CDR3 is 16 amino acids. Deletions cut 5 bases from V and 6 bases from J, with 17 bases between. Germline V gene data show CDR1 as SGHAT and CDR2 as FQNNGV. The CDR3 region has the DNA TGTGCCAGCAGCCTAGGGTGGCAGGGACCTAATTCACCCCTCCACTTT. It yields the protein CASSLGWQGPNSPLHF.

The chain employs TRBV5-1 and TRBJ1-2; TRBD1 might be the D (6 bases). The ends were cut back, 4 bases at V and 4 bases at J, with 11 bases in the middle. The CDR3 consists of 13 residues. Per germline, CDR1 SGHRS and CDR2 YFSETQ. Here the CDR3 DNA reads TGCGCCAGCAGCCTGGGACACGGCTATGGCTACACCTTC. Its translation: CASSLGHGYGYTF.

This clone was picked up one time. The rearrangement joins TRBV30 to TRBJ1-5; no firm D call. The V and J ends lost 2 bases and 1 base respectively, with 9 bases between them. CDR3 length: 14 residues. Germline CDR1 and CDR2: GTSNPN and SVGIG (reference sequence). DNA for the CDR3: TGTGCCTGGAGTATTGGACGGAGCAATCAGCCCCAGCATTTT. Protein sequence: CAWSIGRSNQPQHF.

The CDR3 here is CASSYSMGPGPYEQYF. For the CDR3, the DNA is TGTGCCAGCAGTTACTCGATGGGACCGGGGCCCTACGAGCAGTACTTC. The V gene is TRBV6-5, the J gene TRBJ2-7; D might be TRBD1 or TRBD2, each matching 5 bases. The CDR3 has 16 residues. Germline CDR1 and CDR2: MNHEY and SVGAGI. V was pared by 0 bases and J by 2 bases, with 14 bases between.

The gene calls are TRBV6-5 and TRBJ1-6, with TRBD1 identical over 8 bases. Per the germline V gene, CDR1 is MNHEY and CDR2 is SVGAGI. The CDR3 has 15 residues. The ends lost 0 bases at V and 9 bases at J; junction bases unmatched: 4. The CDR3 sequence: CASSYSPGGVSPLHF. The CDR3 bases are TGTGCCAGCAGTTACTCCCCAGGGGGCGTTTCACCCCTCCACTTT.

The count of this clone is one. The chain carries TRBV4-1 and TRBJ1-1; D is perhaps TRBD1 (5 bases). Germline-derived CDR1 and CDR2 are MGHRA and YSYEKL. V was pared by 2 bases and J by 8 bases, with 15 bases between. The CDR3 totals 14 residues. CDR3 nucleotide sequence: TGCGCCAGCAGCCAAAATGGCCCCAGGGTAGAAGCTTTCTTT. It is translated as CASSQNGPRVEAFF.

This rearrangement joins TRBV7-9 to TRBJ2-3; 10 nucleotides match TRBD1. The ends lost 2 bases at V and 2 bases at J; junction bases unmatched: 4. The CDR3 extends over 16 amino acids. Per the germline V gene, CDR1 is SEHNR and CDR2 is FQNEAQ (reference sequence). CDR3 sequence: CASSLLGTGATDTQYF. Written as DNA, the CDR3 is TGTGCCAGCAGCTTACTCGGGACAGGGGCCACAGATACGCAGTATTTT.

This sequence joins TRBV7-6 and TRBJ1-3; maybe TRBD1 (5 bases). The germline V gene has CDR1 SGHVS and CDR2 FNYEAQ. The CDR3 length is 16 residues. V dropped 4 bases and J dropped 4 bases, with 17 bases sitting between them. CDR3 protein: CASSSGTDRLGNTIYF. CDR3 DNA: TGTGCCAGCAGCTCGGGGACCGACAGACTGGGAAACACCATATATTTT.

The DNA of the CDR3 is TGCGCCAGCAGCTTGGATCTCAACAGGAACACTGAAGCTTTCTTT. This encodes CASSLDLNRNTEAFF. The chain links TRBV5-1 to TRBJ1-1; D is unclear. Germline lookup yields CDR1 SGHRS and CDR2 YFSETQ. This CDR3 is built from 15 residues. Trimming cost V 0 bases and J 1 base, with 10 bases left between them.

This chain joins TRBV5-1 and TRBJ1-2, with D unclear. Trimming left V 4 bases short and J 4 bases short, with 11 bases between. The CDR3 length is 13 residues. Germline CDR1 and CDR2: SGHRS and YFSETQ. The CDR3 here is CASSKDGIYGYTF. CDR3 nucleotide sequence: TGCGCCAGCAGCAAGGACGGGATCTATGGCTACACCTTC.

The rearrangement uses TRBV5-1 and TRBJ1-2; the D is unclear. Germline-derived CDR1 and CDR2 are SGHRS and YFSETQ. Trimming took 5 bases from V and 4 from J, leaving 9 bases between them. This CDR3 is 12 amino acids long. CDR3 sequence: CASSDQSYGYTF. The CDR3 DNA reads TGCGCCAGCAGTGATCAATCCTATGGCTACACCTTC.

The DNA of the CDR3 is TGTGCCAGCAGCCCATCCATTGACAGGACAGGAGGCTACACCTTC. Residues: CASSPSIDRTGGYTF. The chain carries TRBV3-1 (or the pseudogene TRBV3-2) and TRBJ1-2, with 7 positions matching TRBD1. The CDR3 totals 15 residues. CDR1 is LGHDT and CDR2 is YNNKEL in the germline V gene (reference sequence). Germline trimming cut 4 bases from V and 8 bases from J; bases unmatched to any gene: 13.

This chain uses TRBV6-5 with TRBJ1-6; D might be TRBD1 (6 bases). Germline assignment: CDR1 MNHEY and CDR2 SVGAGI. The CDR3 consists of 14 residues. Trimming pared 6 bases from V and 10 bases from J, leaving 16 bases between. The CDR3 DNA reads TGTGCCAGCAGCCCAACAGGGTTCAGGTCACCCCTCCACTTT. Residues: CASSPTGFRSPLHF.

The chain joins TRBV2 to TRBJ2-5, with D unclear. The V end was cut by 5 bases, the J end by 2 bases, with 15 bases between. Germline values: CDR1 SNHLY, CDR2 FYNNEI. The length of the CDR3 is 15 residues. The CDR3 bases are TGTGCCAGCAGTCCCGGGCTGGTCAGGCAAGAGACCCAGTACTTC. Residues: CASSPGLVRQETQYF. The full variable domain, completed using reference TRBV2 and TRBJ2-5, is EPEVTQTPSHQVTQMGQEVILRCVPISNHLYFYWYRQILGQKVEFLVSFYNNEISEKSEIFDDQFSVERPDGSNFTLKIRSTKLEDSAMYFCASSPGLVRQETQYFGPGTRLLVL.